The source of this TCR beta chain is a study of neurological immune-mediated disorders. Study outcomes and limitations: None of the CDR3 amino acid sequences in expanded clones turned up in more than one subject, which points to private repertoires in all groups.

This clonotype was seen ten or more times. The antigen is not known. The method for making cDNA was 5'RACE, and it used 10-nucleotide random UMIs. TCRdb independently ran MiXCR on the 5' RACE reads; one entry per CDR3 protein. The repertoire holds around 50,000 distinct CDR3 sequences, with about 3.8% as singletons. The TCR was taken from a man aged 55-75 years with multiple sclerosis. Sequenced sample: PBMCs.

The chain's CDR3 is CSVGQGADGYTF. For the CDR3, the DNA is TGCAGCGTTGGACAGGGGGCAGATGGCTACACCTTC. The genes are TRBV29-1 and TRBJ1-2; TRBD1 matches at 10 bases. Looked up from germline, CDR1 is SQVTM and CDR2 is ANQGSEA. V lost 4 bases, J lost 6 bases, and 2 bases stayed unmatched. This CDR3 has 12 amino acids.